This TCR beta chain derives from a study of blood T cell repertoires in COVID-19. Study information: From the United States, Italy and Spain came samples of acute and convalescent COVID-19. T cells, B-cell-depleted T cells, or PBMCs provided the cDNA or gDNA that served as material.

The CDR3 extends over 14 amino acids. Germline CDR1 is SEHNR and CDR2 is FQNEAQ (reference sequence). V lost 4 bases and J lost 1, with 10 bases in between. Per the original data handling: Quantification of nucleated cells was approximated via reference gene primer amplification. Assay used: immunoSEQ multiplex PCR; TCRdb lists only in-frame clones, some missing. V, J and clone size are taken as reported in that table, and D and trimming were inferred from the DNA itself. The table lists about 130,000 clones, around nine tenths of them singletons, with 2.5% to 3% in the top ten. The V and J genes are TRBV7-9 and TRBJ1-1, with no clear D. This clonotype originated in a man aged 60-69 years with active or convalescent COVID-19. The sample was peripheral blood. The CDR3 sequence: CASSSQPPNTEAFF. CDR3 DNA sequence: TGTGCCAGCAGCTCACAGCCTCCGAACACTGAAGCTTTCTTT.